The rows below give T cell receptor beta chains drawn from one sample of a study of a mutant IDH1 vaccine in newly diagnosed glioma. Assay used: immunoSEQ multiplex PCR; TCRdb lists only in-frame clones, some missing. The table shows about 51,000 clones, with around 78% occurring only once. Their recognized antigens are unknown. Sequencing was performed on PBMCs, taken from a glioma patient whose treatment included an IDH1 peptide vaccine. The receptors stem from a middle-aged man with glioma. CDR3s include the opening cysteine and the closing phenylalanine or tryptophan. D genes are given only for firm matches. The size of a clone is reported for some rows only, either as once, few or many, or as a class for expanded clones.

v_call: TRBV5-8; clone_size: -; d_call: -; j_call: TRBJ2-4; cdr3_nt: TGTGCCAGCACGCCGTATGGAGCCAAAAACATTCAGTACTTC; cdr3_aa: CASTPYGAKNIQYF
v_call: TRBV18; clone_size: -; d_call: -; j_call: TRBJ1-1; cdr3_nt: TGTGCCAGCTCACCACCTCCGACTTTGAACACTGAAGCTTTCTTT; cdr3_aa: CASSPPPTLNTEAFF
v_call: TRBV6-5; clone_size: -; d_call: -; j_call: TRBJ1-4; cdr3_nt: TGTGCCAGCAGTTACTCCCCCCGGACAGAAAATGAAAAACTGTTTTTT; cdr3_aa: CASSYSPRTENEKLFF
v_call: TRBV11-2; clone_size: -; d_call: -; j_call: TRBJ1-5; cdr3_nt: TGTGCCAGCAGCAACAACACGGGTTGGCCCCAGCATTTT; cdr3_aa: CASSNNTGWPQHF
v_call: TRBV19; clone_size: -; d_call: -; j_call: TRBJ2-4; cdr3_nt: TGTGCCAGTAGTCCAACGAAGGGGAACATTCAGTACTTC; cdr3_aa: CASSPTKGNIQYF
v_call: TRBV7-9; clone_size: few; d_call: TRBD1; j_call: TRBJ2-1; cdr3_nt: TGTGCCAGCAGCCCAGTTCCAGGGGGAGAATACAATGAGCAGTTCTTC; cdr3_aa: CASSPVPGGEYNEQFF
v_call: TRBV28; clone_size: few; d_call: -; j_call: TRBJ1-5; cdr3_nt: TGTGCCAGCAGTTTACCCCCGGGAAATGGCAATCAGCCCCAGCATTTT; cdr3_aa: CASSLPPGNGNQPQHF
v_call: TRBV14; clone_size: -; d_call: -; j_call: TRBJ2-7; cdr3_nt: TGTGCCAGCAGCTCCCGGGATTCCCGAGAGCAGTACTTC; cdr3_aa: CASSSRDSREQYF
v_call: TRBV4-2; clone_size: -; d_call: -; j_call: TRBJ1-2; cdr3_nt: TGTGCCAGCAGCCACCAGAGGGCTGGCTACACCTTC; cdr3_aa: CASSHQRAGYTF
v_call: TRBV9; clone_size: -; d_call: TRBD1; j_call: TRBJ2-5; cdr3_nt: TGTGCCAGCAGCACGACCGGGACAGGGCCCGGGACCCAGTACTTC; cdr3_aa: CASSTTGTGPGTQYF
v_call: TRBV7-9; clone_size: -; d_call: -; j_call: TRBJ1-4; cdr3_nt: TGTGCCAGCAGCTTAGGAGCCGGGACTGCGGAAAAACTGTTTTTT; cdr3_aa: CASSLGAGTAEKLFF
v_call: TRBV9; clone_size: -; d_call: -; j_call: TRBJ1-1; cdr3_nt: TGTGCCAGCAGCTTAACAATCCAGAACACTGAAGCTTTCTTT; cdr3_aa: CASSLTIQNTEAFF
v_call: TRBV5-1; clone_size: -; d_call: -; j_call: TRBJ1-1; cdr3_nt: TGCGCCAGCAGCTTTGGGGCAGACACTGAAGCTTTCTTT; cdr3_aa: CASSFGADTEAFF
v_call: TRBV25-1; clone_size: -; d_call: -; j_call: TRBJ2-2; cdr3_nt: TGTGCCAGCAGCCCGACAGGGAGGAGCACCGGGGAGCTGTTTTTT; cdr3_aa: CASSPTGRSTGELFF
v_call: TRBV9; clone_size: -; d_call: -; j_call: TRBJ1-3; cdr3_nt: TGTGCCAGCAGCGTAGAGGAAAACACCATATATTTT; cdr3_aa: CASSVEENTIYF
v_call: TRBV18; clone_size: -; d_call: -; j_call: TRBJ2-5; cdr3_nt: TGTGCCAGCTCACCAGACAATCTGGAGACCCAGTACTTC; cdr3_aa: CASSPDNLETQYF
v_call: TRBV5-8; clone_size: -; d_call: -; j_call: TRBJ1-4; cdr3_nt: TGTGCCAGCAGCCCCCTGAGTGATGAAAAACTGTTTTTT; cdr3_aa: CASSPLSDEKLFF
v_call: TRBV10-3; clone_size: -; d_call: -; j_call: TRBJ1-2; cdr3_nt: TGTGCCATCACTGACAGTAACTATGGCTACACCTTC; cdr3_aa: CAITDSNYGYTF
v_call: TRBV9; clone_size: few; d_call: TRBD1; j_call: TRBJ2-2; cdr3_nt: TGTGCCAGCAGCAGACGTGGACAGGGCTCCGGGGAGCTGTTTTTT; cdr3_aa: CASSRRGQGSGELFF
v_call: TRBV5-5; clone_size: -; d_call: -; j_call: TRBJ2-2; cdr3_nt: TGTGCCAGCACAATTACAGGAGAGAACACCGGGGAGCTGTTTTTT; cdr3_aa: CASTITGENTGELFF
v_call: TRBV5-1; clone_size: -; d_call: TRBD1; j_call: TRBJ2-7; cdr3_nt: TGCGCCAGCAGCTCGGACAGGGGCTCCGAGCAGTACTTC; cdr3_aa: CASSSDRGSEQYF
v_call: TRBV28; clone_size: -; d_call: -; j_call: TRBJ1-5; cdr3_nt: TGTGCCAGCAGTTCGGGGGGGTCCAATCAGCCCCAGCATTTT; cdr3_aa: CASSSGGSNQPQHF
v_call: TRBV5-4; clone_size: -; d_call: TRBD1; j_call: TRBJ1-4; cdr3_nt: TGTGCCAGCAGCTTGGTGGGACAGGGGGCCGTTAATGAAAAACTGTTTTTT; cdr3_aa: CASSLVGQGAVNEKLFF
v_call: TRBV5-4; clone_size: medium-sized; d_call: TRBD1; j_call: TRBJ2-7; cdr3_nt: TGTGCCAGCAGCCCCGGACAGGGATCCTACGAGCAGTACTTC; cdr3_aa: CASSPGQGSYEQYF
v_call: TRBV7-2; clone_size: -; d_call: -; j_call: TRBJ1-4; cdr3_nt: TGTGCCAGCAGCTTGGACAACCGGGCAACTAATGAAAAACTGTTTTTT; cdr3_aa: CASSLDNRATNEKLFF
v_call: TRBV21-1; clone_size: once; d_call: -; j_call: TRBJ1-3; cdr3_nt: TGTGCCAGCAGTACCCCCCTCGTAGGGATATGTGGAAACACCATATATTTT; cdr3_aa: CASSTPLVGICGNTIYF
v_call: TRBV6-1; clone_size: -; d_call: -; j_call: TRBJ2-7; cdr3_nt: TGTGCCAGCCGCTCGGCGGCCTACGAGCAGTACTTC; cdr3_aa: CASRSAAYEQYF
v_call: TRBV7-9; clone_size: -; d_call: -; j_call: TRBJ2-7; cdr3_nt: TGTGCCACGGAGACGGACACTTCCTACGAGCAGTACTTC; cdr3_aa: CATETDTSYEQYF
v_call: TRBV27; clone_size: -; d_call: -; j_call: TRBJ1-1; cdr3_nt: TGTGCCAGTCCGGGACCAGGGATGAACACTGAAGCTTTCTTT; cdr3_aa: CASPGPGMNTEAFF
v_call: TRBV10-3; clone_size: -; d_call: TRBD1; j_call: TRBJ1-2; cdr3_nt: TGTGCCATCAGTCCGGGACAGGTAAATGGCTACACCTTC; cdr3_aa: CAISPGQVNGYTF
v_call: TRBV4-1; clone_size: -; d_call: -; j_call: TRBJ2-3; cdr3_nt: TGCGCCAGCAGCCTCTCACGGTTCACAGATACGCAGTATTTT; cdr3_aa: CASSLSRFTDTQYF
v_call: TRBV4-3; clone_size: -; d_call: -; j_call: TRBJ1-3; cdr3_nt: TGCGCCAGCAGCCACCTCCTTACGGGAAGCTCTGGAAACACCATATATTTT; cdr3_aa: CASSHLLTGSSGNTIYF
v_call: TRBV4-1; clone_size: -; d_call: TRBD2; j_call: TRBJ2-1; cdr3_nt: TGCGCCAGCAGCCAAGAAATTAGCGGGGGGACTAGCTCCTACAATGAGCAGTTCTTC; cdr3_aa: CASSQEISGGTSSYNEQFF
v_call: TRBV6-5; clone_size: few; d_call: TRBD1; j_call: TRBJ1-6; cdr3_nt: TGTGCCAGCAGTTACTCGAGGGACAGGACTAATTCACCCCTCCACTTT; cdr3_aa: CASSYSRDRTNSPLHF
v_call: TRBV7-2; clone_size: -; d_call: -; j_call: TRBJ1-2; cdr3_nt: TGTGCCAGCACCCAAGGGCGGAACTATGGCTACACCTTC; cdr3_aa: CASTQGRNYGYTF
v_call: TRBV6-1; clone_size: -; d_call: -; j_call: TRBJ1-3; cdr3_nt: TGTGCCAGCAGTGAATTGCCCCCGGCCTCTGGAAACACCATATATTTT; cdr3_aa: CASSELPPASGNTIYF
v_call: TRBV9; clone_size: -; d_call: -; j_call: TRBJ2-1; cdr3_nt: TGTGCCAGCAGCGTAGGGGATCGCAATGAGCAGTTCTTC; cdr3_aa: CASSVGDRNEQFF
v_call: TRBV7-2; clone_size: -; d_call: TRBD2; j_call: TRBJ2-2; cdr3_nt: TGTGCCACCCCCCGGAGACTAGCTGGGTCCGGGGAGCTGTTTTTT; cdr3_aa: CATPRRLAGSGELFF